This TCR beta chain originates from a study of T cell responses to AZD1222 COVID-19 vaccine. The length of the CDR3 is 15 residues. J gave up 2 bases and V 1 base, and 4 bases lay outside the gene matches. CDR1 is GTSNPN, CDR2 SVGIG, per germline (reference sequence). Clones were sequenced by immunoSEQ multiplex PCR, and TCRdb holds only the in-frame ones, with some missing. The top ten hold around 2.3% of the sample, which has 90,000 to 120,000 clones, nearly 90% seen once. This receptor was identified in an adult who received the AZD1222 COVID-19 vaccine. The chain links TRBV30 to TRBJ2-5, with TRBD2 identical over 10 bases. Material: peripheral blood, obtained 28 days after the second AZD1222 dose. CDR3 sequence: CAWSGTSGPQETQYF. Here the CDR3 DNA reads TGTGCCTGGAGTGGGACTAGCGGCCCACAAGAGACCCAGTACTTC.